This paragraph reports one T cell receptor (beta chain). Its target is not known. The sample is drawn from a study of vaccination and CD4 T cells after COVID-19. Findings of the study overall: Analysis of convalescent patients found that 304 of 307 vaccine-specific clones were spike mono-reactive.

Once obtained from cultured CD4+ T cells, the DNA was sequenced using the Oncomine TCR Beta short-read assay. Using its own MiXCR run on the PCR reads, TCRdb lists one record per CDR3 protein. The table has more than 15,000 distinct CDR3 sequences, over 40% seen once. The CDR3 is 16 amino acids. The V gene lost 2 bases and the J gene lost 8 bases, with 19 bases spanning the gap. Looked up from germline, CDR1 is MNHNS and CDR2 is SASEGT. Time point reported: late sampling 161 to 241 days after vaccination in three convalescent patients. Treatment here: roughly ten-day PBMC culture with coronavirus spike peptide pools or control peptides (ViraFEST assay). The positive PCR dates, which preceded the US Alpha, Beta and Delta variants, fell between March and December 2020. More than 1.5 million PBMCs went into each well for culture with roughly 10 IU/ml IL-2 and approximately 9 ug/ml peptide pools. Cultures got half-medium changes with IL-2 on days 3 and 7.

The rearrangement links TRBV6-1 to TRBJ2-1; TRBD2 might be the D (5 bases). The sample consisted of CD4+ T cells from blood, cultured in vitro, taken about 7 months after SARS-CoV-2 vaccination. The sequence was obtained from a human donor who had recovered from COVID-19. CDR3 coding DNA: TGTGCCAGCAGTGAATACTGGCTAGCCGCCCAGGATGAGCAGTTCTTC. The encoded protein is CASSEYWLAAQDEQFF.